At least ten counts were recorded for the clone carrying this TCR beta chain. The CDR3 is made up of 15 amino acids. V trimming: 2 bases; J trimming: 3 bases; junction bases outside the gene matches: 1. CDR1 and CDR2 (germline): MNHNS, SASEGT. Stated time point: sample taken at primary tumor resection. Without sorting, whole RNA was sequenced from tumor, nontumor lung or frozen PBMC. The data stem from a study of spatial heterogeneity in lung cancer. TCRdb re-derived calls from the 5' RACE reads in MiXCR, one entry per CDR3 protein. The profile shows about 18,000 distinct CDR3 sequences, around 19% of them singletons.

The source was PBMCs, collected at surgery. The V gene is TRBV6-1, the J gene TRBJ2-7; 13 bases align to TRBD2. This sequence originates from a male donor with early-stage non-small cell lung cancer. As DNA, the CDR3 is TGTGCCAGCAGTGAACGACTAGCGGGGGGCTACGAGCAGTACTTC. Protein product: CASSERLAGGYEQYF.